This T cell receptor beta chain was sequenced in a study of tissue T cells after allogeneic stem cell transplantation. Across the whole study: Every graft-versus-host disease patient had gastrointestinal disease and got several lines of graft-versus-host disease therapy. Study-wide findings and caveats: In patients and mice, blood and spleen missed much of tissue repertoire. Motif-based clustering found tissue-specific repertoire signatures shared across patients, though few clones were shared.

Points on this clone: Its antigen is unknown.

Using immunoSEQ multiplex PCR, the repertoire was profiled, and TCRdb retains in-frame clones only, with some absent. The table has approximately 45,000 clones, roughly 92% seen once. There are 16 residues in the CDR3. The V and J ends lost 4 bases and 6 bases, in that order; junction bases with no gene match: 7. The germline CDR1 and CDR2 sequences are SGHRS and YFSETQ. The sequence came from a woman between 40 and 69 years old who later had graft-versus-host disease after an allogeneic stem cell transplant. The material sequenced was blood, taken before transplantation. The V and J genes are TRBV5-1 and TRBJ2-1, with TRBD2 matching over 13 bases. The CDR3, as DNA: TGCGCCAGCAGCGAATTAACTAGCGGGAGGGCCAATGAGCAGTTCTTC. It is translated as CASSELTSGRANEQFF.